The TCR beta chain under discussion was sequenced for a study of blood T cell repertoires in COVID-19 (dated by TCRdb to about 2020). Concerning the study at large: Collaborator samples came from the United States, Italy and Spain and covered acute and convalescent phases of COVID-19. The prospective study material was composed of cDNA or gDNA derived from T cells, B-cell-depleted T cells, or PBMCs. The repertoires were released in a freely available public database intended as a resource for research on the immune response to SARS-CoV-2. Nearly every sample came with metadata listing a de-identified subject ID, COVID-19 status, age in years and sex. Deeply sampled blood TCRbeta repertoires from subjects exposed to, actively infected with, or recovered from COVID-19 were included in the dataset. Samples were obtained from the ongoing ImmuneRACE study (first 160 participants) and from 1,000 to 1,500 subjects provided by 6 global collaborators. Where available, HLA class I and class II types were obtained from metadata supplied by the sample provider rather than from assay-based typing. Broad study findings and their caveats: How much clinical and demographic metadata was included differed by source and by participant, and the metadata was provided uncurated.

In regard to this clone: Its antigen is unknown. No quality values exist for individual bases; no much larger clone is one base distant.

Each collaborating institution followed its own protocols to collect whole blood in K2EDTA tubes. For TCRbeta analysis, collaborators shipped samples as frozen whole blood, isolated PBMCs, or DNA extracted from either of those sample types. The germline V gene provides CDR1 SGDLS and CDR2 YYNGEE. Trimming at the junction amounts to 0 bases on V and 2 bases on J, and the germline ends lie 9 bases apart. Inclusive of the bounding cysteine and phenylalanine, the CDR3 is 14 residues long. Only CDR3 DNA is held: 42 bases, read in frame from base 1. TCRbeta CDR3 regions were amplified from genomic DNA using the immunoSEQ Assay, a bias-controlled multiplex PCR. Per the source publication's procedure: The number of nucleated cells in each sample was estimated from the amplification of reference gene primers within the assay. To quantify the absolute abundance of each unique TCRbeta CDR3 rearrangement, sequence reads were collapsed and filtered. For each sample, productive Simpson clonality was calculated as the square root of Simpson's diversity index across productive rearrangements. TCRdb obtained this table from immuneACCESS and retained in-frame rearrangements with V and J assigned. These tables miss some clones; where compared with another copy, unresolved V genes account for less than half of the shortfall, and the remainder is unexplained. The V and J calls and clone size are taken from that table; D and trimming were inferred from the DNA. The sample profile shows 150,000 to 200,000 clones; about four fifths of them were found once. Less than 7% of the sample belongs to the ten largest clones.

The clonotype comes from a man between 60 and 75 years old with acute or convalescent COVID-19. The chain employs TRBV9 and TRBJ2-7, with the identity of the D gene unclear. The sequencing input was peripheral blood. The CDR3 has the sequence CASSVGSSTYEQYF. Here is the DNA: TGTGCCAGCAGCGTAGGAAGTAGCACCTACGAGCAGTACTTC. The full variable domain, with segments outside the CDR3 supplied by the reference TRBV9 and TRBJ2-7 proteins, appears as DSGVTQTPKHLITATGQRVTLRCSPRSGDLSVYWYQQSLDQGLQFLIQYYNGEERAKGNILERFSAQQFPDLHSELNLSSLELGDSALYFCASSVGSSTYEQYFGPGTRLTVT.